This T cell receptor (beta chain) was recorded in a study of control samples from healthy donors and cancer patients. Germline CDR1 SGHDT, CDR2 YYEEEE. Trimming cost V 3 bases and J 7 bases; bases outside gene matches: 12. The CDR3 is 15 amino acids. Repertoires were generated with immunoSEQ multiplex PCR, while TCRdb's copy carries only in-frame clones and drops some. The table includes around 140,000 clones, under 90% detected once. Sequences were obtained from PBMCs. The chain is built from TRBV5-6 and TRBJ1-1; 7 bases match TRBD1. This receptor was obtained from a man aged 50 or older with head and neck cancer. The CDR3 reads CASSSRDRPLLEAFF. CDR3 coding DNA: TGTGCCAGCAGCTCCCGGGACAGACCCCTACTTGAAGCTTTCTTT. Full variable domain (remainder filled in from reference TRBV5-6 and TRBJ1-1): DAGVTQSPTHLIKTRGQQVTLRCSPKSGHDTVSWYQQALGQGPQFIFQYYEEEERQRGNFPDRFSGHQFPNYSSELNVNALLLGDSALYLCASSSRDRPLLEAFFGQGTRLTVV.